This T cell receptor (beta chain) came from a study of blood T cell repertoires in COVID-19. The overall study: The United States, Italy and Spain provided the acute and convalescent COVID-19 samples. From T cells, B-cell-depleted T cells, or PBMCs came the material, which was cDNA or gDNA.

The sample holds one count of this clone. Original processing notes: Reference gene primers were amplified, and this amplification served to estimate nucleated cell counts. Clones were sequenced by immunoSEQ multiplex PCR, and TCRdb holds only the in-frame ones, with some missing. D and trimming were read from the DNA, whereas the V and J calls and clone size are those reported in that table. The sample records 110,000 to 150,000 clones, about four fifths being singletons. V was pared by 4 bases and J by 0 bases, with 7 bases between. Looked up from germline, CDR1 is LNHNV and CDR2 is YYDKDF (reference sequence). The CDR3 contains 14 residues.

The sample comprised peripheral blood. This clonotype was obtained from a woman aged 65 to 85 with COVID-19, enrolled during active disease. The J gene is TRBJ1-3, the V gene TRBV15; no firm D call. CDR3 amino acids: CATSTTSSGNTIYF. The CDR3, as DNA: TGTGCCACCAGCACCACAAGCTCTGGAAACACCATATATTTT.